Below are 16 T cell receptor beta chains sequenced from a single sample in a study of shared clonotypes between healthy human individuals (dated by TCRdb to 2020 to 2021). The method was the immunoSEQ multiplex PCR assay. TCRdb limited this immuneACCESS table to in-frame rearrangements with V and J called. A share of clones is missing; checked studies link under half to unresolved V genes, and the rest is unexplained. In all, the sample holds over a million clones, and roughly 96% of those were seen once. The biggest ten clones account for more than 0.9% of the sample. The sample was naive CD4+ T cells sorted from blood. Per the publication, the cell subset or site label means: CD45RA+ positively selected. These receptors were collected from a man aged 25-40 years in good health.

The chain combines TRBV6-5 with TRBJ2-5, with D possibly being TRBD2 (6 bases). This CDR3 region has 15 residues. Looked up from germline, CDR1 is MNHEY and CDR2 is SVGAGI. V was shortened by 6 bases and J by 2 bases, with 16 bases between the two germline ends. CDR3 in amino acids: CASSLKAGIQETQYF. The CDR3 DNA reads TGTGCCAGCAGCCTCAAGGCGGGGATACAAGAGACCCAGTACTTC.

This chain uses TRBV2 with TRBJ2-7; 7 positions match TRBD2. With 3 bases clipped from V and 5 bases from J, the junction kept 10 bases outside the gene matches. This CDR3 region has 15 residues. From germline, CDR1 is SNHLY and CDR2 FYNNEI. In DNA form, the CDR3 reads TGTGCCAGCAGTGAGTTCGGGGACCGGGGGGACGAGCAGTACTTC. Translating gives CASSEFGDRGDEQYF.

For this clone: Other DNA variants within this sample encode the same CDR3. The V and J genes are TRBV7-9 and TRBJ2-5; no clear D gene. This CDR3 spans 14 amino acids. Germline assignment: CDR1 SEHNR and CDR2 FQNEAQ (reference sequence). Trimming removed 2 bases at V and 0 bases at J, with 7 bases between. The CDR3 region is CASSLRRYQETQYF. The CDR3 nucleotides read TGTGCCAGCAGCTTAAGGCGGTACCAAGAGACCCAGTACTTC.

This chain uses TRBV6-5 with TRBJ2-7; D may be TRBD1 or TRBD2 (5 bases each). CDR1 and CDR2 (germline): MNHEY, SVGAGI. The V end was cut by 6 bases, the J end by 5 bases, with 17 bases between. This CDR3 has 14 residues. The chain's CDR3 is CASSRGVTVNEQYF. In DNA form, the CDR3 reads TGTGCCAGCAGCCGAGGGGTCACTGTCAACGAGCAGTACTTC.

The chain uses TRBV25-1 and TRBJ2-5; D possibly corresponds to TRBD1 (5 bases). This CDR3 is built from 13 residues. Per germline, CDR1 MGHDK and CDR2 SYGVNS. V was clipped by 7 bases and J by 5 bases, with 14 bases between them. The CDR3 nucleotides are TGTGCCAGCACCCCCAGGGTTGCTGAGACCCAGTACTTC. It is translated as CASTPRVAETQYF.

The genes are TRBV5-6 and TRBJ1-4; D ambiguous. Germline loops: CDR1 SGHDT, CDR2 YYEEEE. The CDR3 has 15 amino acids. The V gene lost 0 bases and the J gene lost 0 bases, with 6 bases spanning the gap. The DNA for the CDR3 is TGTGCCAGCAGCTTGGCGGGGACAACTAATGAAAAACTGTTTTTT. This encodes CASSLAGTTNEKLFF. Supplemented by reference TRBV5-6 and TRBJ1-4, the full variable domain reads DAGVTQSPTHLIKTRGQQVTLRCSPKSGHDTVSWYQQALGQGPQFIFQYYEEEERQRGNFPDRFSGHQFPNYSSELNVNALLLGDSALYLCASSLAGTTNEKLFFGSGTQLSVL.

This chain joins TRBV6-6 and TRBJ2-1; no clear D gene. V dropped 5 bases and J dropped 12 bases, with 11 bases sitting between them. The CDR3 is 11 amino acids. The germline V gene encodes CDR1 MNHNY and CDR2 SVGAGI (reference sequence). CDR3 sequence reads: CASSANVRQFF. DNA of the CDR3: TGTGCCAGCAGTGCTAATGTTAGGCAGTTCTTC.

V gene TRBV6-6 combines with J gene TRBJ1-2; D not certain. The germline V and J ends were trimmed by 4 bases and 5 bases, with 5 bases remaining between them. This CDR3 region has 11 residues. Germline V lookup: CDR1 MNHNY, CDR2 SVGAGI (reference sequence). CDR3 DNA sequence: TGTGCCAGCAGTTTCGAGTATGGCTACACCTTC. As protein: CASSFEYGYTF.

This sequence joins TRBV19 and TRBJ2-3; 8 bases are shared with TRBD2. Germline lookup yields CDR1 LNHDA and CDR2 SQIVND (reference sequence). The CDR3 runs to 16 residues. V was clipped by 0 bases and J by 9 bases; unmatched bases: 11. The CDR3 loop is CASSIDLGSGIGTQYF. In DNA form, the CDR3 reads TGTGCCAGTAGTATAGATCTTGGTAGCGGGATTGGGACGCAGTATTTT.

The chain uses TRBV7-3 and TRBJ2-4; 9 bases align to TRBD2. The CDR3 sequence is 16 residues long. Trimming removed 0 bases from V and 7 bases from J; junction bases left unmatched: 7. The V gene's germline CDR1 is SGHTA and CDR2 FQGTGA. CDR3 in amino acids: CASSLTAGGPGNIQYF. The CDR3 nucleotides read TGTGCCAGCAGCTTAACCGCGGGAGGGCCTGGGAACATTCAGTACTTC.

The chain couples TRBV7-9 to TRBJ1-1, with 7 bases fitting TRBD1. V gave up 1 base and J gave up 3 bases; unmatched junction bases: 5. This CDR3 comprises 15 residues. Per germline, CDR1 SEHNR and CDR2 FQNEAQ (reference sequence). CDR3 nucleotides: TGTGCCAGCAGCTTAGAACAGGGGTGGCACACTGAAGCTTTCTTT. Translating it yields CASSLEQGWHTEAFF.

The rearrangement joins TRBV7-8 to TRBJ2-1; no definite D call. Trimming removed 6 bases at V and 7 bases at J, with 7 bases between. The CDR3 is made up of 11 amino acids. The germline V gene encodes CDR1 SGHVS and CDR2 FQNEAQ. In nucleotides, the CDR3 is TGTGCCAGCAGGAACTTAAATGAGCAGTTCTTC. It codes for CASRNLNEQFF. The full variable domain, rest sourced from reference TRBV7-8 and TRBJ2-1, is GAGVSQSPRYKVAKRGQDVALRCDPISGHVSLFWYQQALGQGPEFLTYFQNEAQLDKSGLPSDRFFAERPEGSVSTLKIQRTQQEDSAVYLCASRNLNEQFFGPGTRLTVL.

The chain carries TRBV10-3 and TRBJ2-1, with TRBD2 matching 8 bases. This CDR3 comprises 15 residues. From germline, CDR1 is ENHRY and CDR2 SYGVKD. The V segment lost 4 bases and the J segment 9 bases; nucleotides outside the gene matches: 11. In DNA, the CDR3 is TGTGCCATCAGTGTGAGCGGGAGTCCCCTGGTTGAGCAGTTCTTC. Residues: CAISVSGSPLVEQFF.

The chain employs TRBV7-2 and TRBJ2-1, with 8 bases aligning to TRBD2. The CDR3 extends over 12 amino acids. The germline V gene encodes CDR1 SGHTA and CDR2 FQGNSA. Trimming cost V 5 bases and J 10 bases; bases outside gene matches: 4. CDR3 nucleotides: TGTGCCAGCAGCGTCGCGGGGGGAGAGCAGTTCTTC. It codes for CASSVAGGEQFF.

The DNA for the CDR3 is TGTGCCAGCAGCTTCATCCTAGCGGGAGTGAATGAGCAGTTCTTC. Translating it yields CASSFILAGVNEQFF. The chain is built from TRBV7-9 and TRBJ2-1, with 10 bases fitting TRBD2. The CDR3 extends over 15 amino acids. Trimming removed 3 bases from V and 7 bases from J; junction bases left unmatched: 6. CDR1 SEHNR and CDR2 FQNEAQ come from the germline V gene (reference sequence).

The chain recombines TRBV18 with TRBJ2-7, with D perhaps matching TRBD1 (6 bases). V was pared by 6 bases and J by 0 bases, with 15 bases between. Germline CDR1 reads KGHSH; CDR2 reads LQKENI. CDR3 size: 15 residues. The CDR3: CASSKSGQSSYEQYF. The CDR3 nucleotides are TGTGCCAGCTCGAAGTCGGGACAAAGCTCCTACGAGCAGTACTTC.